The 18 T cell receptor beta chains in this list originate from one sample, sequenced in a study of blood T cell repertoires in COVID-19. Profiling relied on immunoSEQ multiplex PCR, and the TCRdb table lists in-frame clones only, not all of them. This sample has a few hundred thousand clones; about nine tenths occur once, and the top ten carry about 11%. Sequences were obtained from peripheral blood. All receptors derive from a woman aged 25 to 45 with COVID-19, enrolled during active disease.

This chain's CDR3 is CATAGGAGTEAFF. The DNA of the CDR3 is TGTGCCACAGCAGGGGGCGCCGGCACTGAAGCTTTCTTT. The rearrangement joins TRBV10-3 to TRBJ1-1; 8 bases map to TRBD1. This CDR3 has 13 amino acids. J was trimmed by 4 bases and V by 10 bases; bases with no gene match: 8. The germline V gene encodes CDR1 ENHRY and CDR2 SYGVKD.

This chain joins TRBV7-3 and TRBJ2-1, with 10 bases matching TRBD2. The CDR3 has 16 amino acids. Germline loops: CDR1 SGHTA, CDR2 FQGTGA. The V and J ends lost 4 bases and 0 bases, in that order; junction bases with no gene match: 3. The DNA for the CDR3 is TGTGCCAGCAGCTATACTAGCGGGGCCTCCTACAATGAGCAGTTCTTC. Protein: CASSYTSGASYNEQFF.

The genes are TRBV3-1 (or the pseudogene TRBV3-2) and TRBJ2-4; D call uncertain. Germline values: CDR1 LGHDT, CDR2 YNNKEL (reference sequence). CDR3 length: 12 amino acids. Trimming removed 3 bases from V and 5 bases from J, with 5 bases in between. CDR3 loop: CASSQSENIQYF. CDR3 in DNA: TGTGCCAGCAGCCAGTCCGAAAACATTCAGTACTTC.

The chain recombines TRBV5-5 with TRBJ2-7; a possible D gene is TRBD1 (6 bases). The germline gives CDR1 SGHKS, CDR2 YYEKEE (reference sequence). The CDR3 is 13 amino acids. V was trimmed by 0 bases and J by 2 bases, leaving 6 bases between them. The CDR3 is CASSLDRAYEQYF. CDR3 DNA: TGTGCCAGCAGCTTGGACAGGGCCTACGAGCAGTACTTC.

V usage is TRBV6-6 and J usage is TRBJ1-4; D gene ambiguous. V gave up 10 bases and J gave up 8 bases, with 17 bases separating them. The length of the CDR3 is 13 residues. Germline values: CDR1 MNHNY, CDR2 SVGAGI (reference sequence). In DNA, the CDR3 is TGTGCCACCCGTTTTGGTCTCGGGGAAAAACTGTTTTTT. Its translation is CATRFGLGEKLFF.

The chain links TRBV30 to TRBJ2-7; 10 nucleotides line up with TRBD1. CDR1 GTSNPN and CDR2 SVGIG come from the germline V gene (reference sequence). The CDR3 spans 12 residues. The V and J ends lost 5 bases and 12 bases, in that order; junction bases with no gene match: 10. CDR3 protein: CAWSYGTGVTYF. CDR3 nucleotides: TGTGCCTGGTCCTACGGGACAGGGGTAACGTACTTC.

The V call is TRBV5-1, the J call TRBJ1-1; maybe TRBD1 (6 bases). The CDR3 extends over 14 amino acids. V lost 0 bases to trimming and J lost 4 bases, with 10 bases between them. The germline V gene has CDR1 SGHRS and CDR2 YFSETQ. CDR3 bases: TGCGCCAGCAGCTTGGACTCAGGGGCCACTGAAGCTTTCTTT. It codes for CASSLDSGATEAFF. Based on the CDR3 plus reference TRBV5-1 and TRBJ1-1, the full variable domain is KAGVTQTPRYLIKTRGQQVTLSCSPISGHRSVSWYQQTPGQGLQFLFEYFSETQRNKGNFPGRFSGRQFSNSRSEMNVSTLELGDSALYLCASSLDSGATEAFFGQGTRLTVV.

The CDR3 spells CSAANVYEQYF. In nucleotides, the CDR3 is TGCAGCGCCGCTAACGTCTACGAGCAGTACTTC. The chain combines TRBV29-1 with TRBJ2-7; the D is unclear. In germline, CDR1 is SQVTM, CDR2 ANQGSEA. Trimming shortened V by 7 bases and J by 3 bases, and 10 bases separated the two germline ends. The CDR3 consists of 11 residues.

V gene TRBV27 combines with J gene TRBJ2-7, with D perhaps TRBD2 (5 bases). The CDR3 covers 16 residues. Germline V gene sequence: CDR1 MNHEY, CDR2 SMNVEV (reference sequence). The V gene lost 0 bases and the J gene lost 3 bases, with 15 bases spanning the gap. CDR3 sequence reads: CASSLSRASVFYEQYF. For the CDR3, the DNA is TGTGCCAGCAGTTTATCGCGGGCTAGTGTCTTCTACGAGCAGTACTTC.

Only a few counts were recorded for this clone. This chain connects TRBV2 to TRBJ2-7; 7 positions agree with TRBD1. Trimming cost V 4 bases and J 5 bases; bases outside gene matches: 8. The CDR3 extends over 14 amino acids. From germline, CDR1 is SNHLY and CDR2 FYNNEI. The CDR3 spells CASSVGQVGNEQYF. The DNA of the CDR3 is TGTGCCAGCAGTGTCGGACAGGTCGGCAACGAGCAGTACTTC.

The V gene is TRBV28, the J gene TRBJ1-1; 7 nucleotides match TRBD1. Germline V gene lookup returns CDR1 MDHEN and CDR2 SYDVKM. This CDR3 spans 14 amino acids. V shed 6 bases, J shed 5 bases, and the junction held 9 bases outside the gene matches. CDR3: CASRSGGFWTEAFF. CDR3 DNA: TGTGCCAGCAGGTCAGGGGGTTTTTGGACTGAAGCTTTCTTT.

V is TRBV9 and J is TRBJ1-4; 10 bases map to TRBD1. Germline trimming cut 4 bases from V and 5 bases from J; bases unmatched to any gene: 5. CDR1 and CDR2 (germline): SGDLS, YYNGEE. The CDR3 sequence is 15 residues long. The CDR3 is CASSSRDRGNEKLFF. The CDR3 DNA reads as TGTGCCAGCAGCAGCCGGGACAGGGGAAATGAAAAACTGTTTTTT.

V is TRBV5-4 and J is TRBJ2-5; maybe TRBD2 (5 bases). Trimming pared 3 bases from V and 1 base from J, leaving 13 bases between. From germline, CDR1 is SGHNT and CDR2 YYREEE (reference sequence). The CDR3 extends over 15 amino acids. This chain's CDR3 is CASSSKRTSQETQYF. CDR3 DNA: TGTGCCAGCAGCTCAAAGAGGACTTCCCAAGAGACCCAGTACTTC.

This CDR3 reads CASIISQGDYGYTF. For the CDR3, the DNA is TGTGCCAGCATAATCTCCCAGGGCGACTATGGCTACACCTTC. The chain recombines TRBV6-5 with TRBJ1-2; a possible D gene is TRBD1 (5 bases). This CDR3 region has 14 residues. Trimming left V 7 bases short and J 3 bases short, with 15 bases between. Germline V gene sequence: CDR1 MNHEY, CDR2 SVGAGI.

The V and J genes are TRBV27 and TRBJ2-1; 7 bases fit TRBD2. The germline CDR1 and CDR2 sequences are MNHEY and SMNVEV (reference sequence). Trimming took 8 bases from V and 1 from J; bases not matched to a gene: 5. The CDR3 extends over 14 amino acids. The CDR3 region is CASCNSGSYNEQFF. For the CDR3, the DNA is TGTGCCAGCTGTAATAGCGGGTCCTACAATGAGCAGTTCTTC.

Written as DNA, the CDR3 is TGTGCCAGCAGCTTGGGGGGGAGCGCCGGGACTAGCGGGAAGTACGAGCAGTACTTC. This gives the protein CASSLGGSAGTSGKYEQYF. This rearrangement joins TRBV5-4 to TRBJ2-7; 13 bases fit TRBD2. The CDR3 consists of 19 residues. Unmatched junction bases numbered 13, after V lost 0 bases and J lost 4 bases. From germline, CDR1 is SGHNT and CDR2 YYREEE (reference sequence).

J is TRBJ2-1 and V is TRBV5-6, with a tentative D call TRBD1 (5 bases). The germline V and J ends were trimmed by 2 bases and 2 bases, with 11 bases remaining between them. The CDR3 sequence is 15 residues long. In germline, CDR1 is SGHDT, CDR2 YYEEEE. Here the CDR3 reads CASSFQGVAYNEQFF. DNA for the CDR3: TGTGCCAGCAGCTTTCAAGGGGTTGCCTACAATGAGCAGTTCTTC.

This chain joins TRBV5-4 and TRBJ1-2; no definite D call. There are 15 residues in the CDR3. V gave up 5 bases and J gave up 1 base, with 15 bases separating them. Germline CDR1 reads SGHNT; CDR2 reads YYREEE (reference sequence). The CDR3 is CASSTPGFLNYGYTF. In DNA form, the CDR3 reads TGTGCCAGCAGTACCCCGGGATTTCTTAACTATGGCTACACCTTC.